This TCR beta chain was found in a study of neoadjuvant anti-PD-1 for oral cavity cancer. Background on the study: Patients without progression got a fourth dose around day 43.

There are 14 residues in the CDR3. Germline values: CDR1 SGHRS, CDR2 YFSETQ. V lost 10 bases and J lost 6, with 22 bases in between. Patients had newly diagnosed, untreated stage II-IVA oral cavity squamous cell carcinoma. PBMCs were not maintained or expanded in culture before analysis. Blood libraries mostly used about 0.5 ug genomic DNA, six replicates each. Only in-frame clones appear in the TCRdb table, and some are missing; sequencing was by immunoSEQ multiplex PCR. The repertoire holds tens of thousands of clones, with over 70% as singletons. The chain combines TRBV5-1 with TRBJ1-2, with D possibly matching TRBD1 (5 bases). This receptor was identified in a person between 35 and 79 years old with oral cavity squamous cell carcinoma. The sample was PBMCs, taken before nivolumab (anti-PD-1) treatment. CDR3 region: CACKEGIGGNGYTF. In nucleotides, the CDR3 is TGCGCCTGCAAGGAGGGGATAGGCGGGAATGGCTACACCTTC.